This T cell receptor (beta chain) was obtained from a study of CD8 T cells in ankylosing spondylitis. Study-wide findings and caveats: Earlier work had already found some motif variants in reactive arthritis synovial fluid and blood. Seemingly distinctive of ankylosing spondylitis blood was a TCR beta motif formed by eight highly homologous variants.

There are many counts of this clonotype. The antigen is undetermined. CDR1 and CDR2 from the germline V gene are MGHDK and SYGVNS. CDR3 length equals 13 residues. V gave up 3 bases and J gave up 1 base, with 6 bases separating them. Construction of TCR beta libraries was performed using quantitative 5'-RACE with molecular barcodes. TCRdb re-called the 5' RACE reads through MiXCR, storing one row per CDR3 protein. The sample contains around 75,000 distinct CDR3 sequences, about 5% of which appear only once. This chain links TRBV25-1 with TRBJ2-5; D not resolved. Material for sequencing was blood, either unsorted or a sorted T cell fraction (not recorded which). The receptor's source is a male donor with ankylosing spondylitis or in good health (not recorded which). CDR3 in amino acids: CASSDGLQETQYF. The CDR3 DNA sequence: TGTGCCAGCAGTGACGGGCTCCAAGAGACCCAGTACTTC. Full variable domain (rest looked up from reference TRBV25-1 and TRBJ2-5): EADIYQTPRYLVIGTGKKITLECSQTMGHDKMYWYQQDPGMELHLIHYSYGVNSTEKGDLSSESTVSRIRTEHFPLTLESARPSHTSQYLCASSDGLQETQYFGPGTRLLVL.